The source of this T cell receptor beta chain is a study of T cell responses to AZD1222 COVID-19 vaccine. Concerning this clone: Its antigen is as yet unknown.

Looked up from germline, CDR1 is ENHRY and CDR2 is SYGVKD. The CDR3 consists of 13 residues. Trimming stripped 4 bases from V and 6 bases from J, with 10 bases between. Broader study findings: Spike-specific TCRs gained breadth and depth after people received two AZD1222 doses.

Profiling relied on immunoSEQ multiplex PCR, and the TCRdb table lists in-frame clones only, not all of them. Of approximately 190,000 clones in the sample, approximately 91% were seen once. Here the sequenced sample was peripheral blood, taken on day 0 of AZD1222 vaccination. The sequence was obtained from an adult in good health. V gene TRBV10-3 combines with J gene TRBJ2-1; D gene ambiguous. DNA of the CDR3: TGTGCCATCAGTGCAAATAGCATCAATGAGCAGTTCTTC. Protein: CAISANSINEQFF.